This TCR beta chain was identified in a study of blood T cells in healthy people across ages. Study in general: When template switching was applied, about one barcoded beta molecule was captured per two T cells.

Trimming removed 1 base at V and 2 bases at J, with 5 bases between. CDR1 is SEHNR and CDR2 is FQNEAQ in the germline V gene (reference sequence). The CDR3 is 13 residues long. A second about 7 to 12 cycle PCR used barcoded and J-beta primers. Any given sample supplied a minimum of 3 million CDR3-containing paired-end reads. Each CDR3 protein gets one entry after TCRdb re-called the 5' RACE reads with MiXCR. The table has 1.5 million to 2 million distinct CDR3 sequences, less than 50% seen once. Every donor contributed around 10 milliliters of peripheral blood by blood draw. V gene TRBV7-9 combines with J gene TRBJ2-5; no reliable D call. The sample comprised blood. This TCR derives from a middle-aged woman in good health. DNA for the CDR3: TGTGCCAGCAGCTTAGGGATGCAAGAGACCCAGTACTTC. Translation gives CASSLGMQETQYF.